Presented here are 30 T cell receptor beta chains from one specimen sequenced in a study of Graves' ophthalmopathy and Graves' hyperthyroidism. CDR3 regions of TCR beta were amplified from RNA transcripts. Amplification began with first-round RT-PCR using HTBI primers, then second-round multiplex PCR was performed. Each CDR3 protein is one row after TCRdb ran MiXCR on the multiplex PCR reads. The table lists a few hundred thousand distinct CDR3 sequences, just over 15% of them singletons. Sequenced material: peripheral blood. These TCRs come from a woman aged 18-35 years with stable Graves' hyperthyroidism.

At least ten counts were recorded for this clonotype. The chain recombines TRBV12-5 with TRBJ1-1; D is possibly TRBD1 (5 bases). Trimming took 1 base from V and 0 from J, leaving 24 bases between them. Germline V gene lookup returns CDR1 LGHNT and CDR2 FRNRAP. The CDR3 covers 20 residues. The CDR3, as DNA: TGTGCTAGTGGTTTGGGTTCCGGGGGACGCCCTGGAGCCCTGAACACTGAAGCTTTCTTT. This codes for CASGLGSGGRPGALNTEAFF.

This clonotype was seen ten or more times. This CDR3 reads CASSRDRGSYGYTF. CDR3 DNA: TGTGCCAGTAGTCGGGACAGGGGTAGCTATGGCTACACCTTC. This chain connects TRBV19 to TRBJ1-2, with 10 positions matching TRBD1. This CDR3 region has 14 residues. From germline, CDR1 is LNHDA and CDR2 SQIVND (reference sequence). Trimming at V came to 5 bases and at J to 4 bases, leaving 4 bases not matched to a gene.

This clonotype has ten or more counts. This chain connects TRBV19 to TRBJ1-1; D gene uncertain. The CDR3 is made up of 14 amino acids. Trimming took 7 bases from V and 1 from J, leaving 13 bases between them. The V gene's germline CDR1 is LNHDA and CDR2 SQIVND (reference sequence). CDR3 nucleotides: TGTGCCAGTAAATCGGGAAGGCAGAACACTGAAGCTTTCTTT. Translating it yields CASKSGRQNTEAFF.

The rearrangement uses TRBV13 and TRBJ2-2; 8 positions match TRBD2. CDR1 and CDR2 from the germline V gene are PRHDT and FYEKMQ (reference sequence). This CDR3 contains 16 residues. With 5 bases clipped from V and 5 bases from J, the junction kept 10 bases outside the gene matches. The CDR3 region has the DNA TGTGCCAGCAGCGGAGCGGGAGCAGGTGATACCGGGGAGCTGTTTTTT. Protein sequence: CASSGAGAGDTGELFF.

The J gene is TRBJ1-5, the V gene TRBV19; TRBD1 matches 10 bases. Germline V lookup: CDR1 LNHDA, CDR2 SQIVND (reference sequence). Unmatched junction bases numbered 5, after V lost 6 bases and J lost 0 bases. The CDR3 has 16 residues. The CDR3 region has the DNA TGTGCCAGTAGGGGGACAGGGGTCAATAGCAATCAGCCCCAGCATTTT. This codes for CASRGTGVNSNQPQHF.

In its sample, this clonotype was seen many times. The CDR3 DNA sequence: TGTGCCAGCAGCCCCCGGATTGGGGGGGTTAACTATGGCTACACCTTC. It yields the protein CASSPRIGGVNYGYTF. The chain is built from TRBV7-8 and TRBJ1-2; D is perhaps TRBD1 (5 bases). CDR1 and CDR2 (germline): SGHVS, FQNEAQ. Trimming removed 5 bases at V and 1 base at J, with 17 bases between. The CDR3 spans 16 residues.

This clonotype came up a few times. The chain joins TRBV11-1 to TRBJ1-5, with 7 bases identical to TRBD1. The germline V gene has CDR1 SGHAT and CDR2 FQDESV (reference sequence). CDR3 length: 18 residues. The V gene end was trimmed by 0 bases and the J gene end by 4 bases; junction bases not matched to a gene: 12. Here the CDR3 reads CASSLAARQGVGNQPQHF. CDR3 DNA: TGTGCCAGCAGCTTAGCAGCGAGACAGGGAGTTGGAAATCAGCCCCAGCATTTT.

This clonotype was counted between two and nine times. The rearrangement joins TRBV4-2 to TRBJ1-5; D not certain. Trimming stripped 0 bases from V and 1 base from J, with 10 bases between. The CDR3 is 16 residues long. Germline lookup yields CDR1 LGHNA and CDR2 YNFKEQ. CDR3 residues: CASSQEAPQSNQPQHF. The CDR3, as DNA: TGTGCCAGCAGCCAAGAAGCCCCGCAAAGCAATCAGCCCCAGCATTTT.

This clonotype was seen ten or more times. The CDR3 coding sequence is TGCAGCGTTGAGGCGTTCAGGGGTTCACCCCTCCACTTT. Translating it yields CSVEAFRGSPLHF. The chain carries TRBV29-1 and TRBJ1-6, with D possibly TRBD1 on 6 matching bases. This CDR3 spans 13 amino acids. V gave up 3 bases and J gave up 9 bases, with 12 bases separating them. Germline CDR1 and CDR2: SQVTM and ANQGSEA. The whole variable domain, remainder taken from reference TRBV29-1 and TRBJ1-6, is SAVISQKPSRDICQRGTSLTIQCQVDSQVTMMFWYRQQPGQSLTLIATANQGSEATYESGFVIDKFPISRPNLTFSTLTVSNMSPEDSSIYLCSVEAFRGSPLHFGNGTRLTVT.

This clonotype occurred many times. The J gene is TRBJ1-1, the V gene TRBV4-1; D gene unclear. There are 15 residues in the CDR3. Deletions cut 5 bases from V and 0 bases from J, with 13 bases between. Germline V gene sequence: CDR1 MGHRA, CDR2 YSYEKL. This CDR3 reads CASSKQGTLNTEAFF. As DNA, the CDR3 is TGCGCCAGCAGCAAACAAGGCACCTTGAACACTGAAGCTTTCTTT.

This clonotype was picked up many times. The chain couples TRBV14 to TRBJ1-1; 7 bases match TRBD1. This CDR3 has 14 amino acids. Germline V gene data show CDR1 as SGHDN and CDR2 as FVKESK. Trimming cost V 2 bases and J 3 bases; bases outside gene matches: 3. CDR3 sequence (DNA): TGTGCCAGCAGCCAAAACAGGGGTTACACTGAAGCTTTCTTT. This translates into CASSQNRGYTEAFF.

This clonotype occurred many times. V and J are TRBV9 and TRBJ1-1, with D hard to call. Germline CDR1 reads SGDLS; CDR2 reads YYNGEE. CDR3 length: 13 amino acids. Trimming removed 4 bases at V and 12 bases at J, with 19 bases between. The CDR3 DNA reads TGTGCCAGCAGCACAGAGTTGGCACCCGAGACTTTCTTT. Translated, it gives CASSTELAPETFF.

This chain's CDR3 is CASSFGTGARNTEAFF. The DNA for the CDR3 is TGTGCCAGCAGTTTTGGGACAGGCGCGAGGAACACTGAAGCTTTCTTT. The chain recombines TRBV12-3 or TRBV12-4 with TRBJ1-1; 8 bases line up with TRBD1. Trimming at V came to 3 bases and at J to 1 base, leaving 7 bases not matched to a gene. The CDR3 is made up of 16 amino acids.

This clonotype was seen at least ten times. The chain links TRBV6-5 to TRBJ1-1; no clear D. The V end was cut by 7 bases, the J end by 0 bases, with 9 bases between. In germline, CDR1 is MNHEY, CDR2 SVGAGI. This CDR3 spans 13 amino acids. The CDR3 sequence is CASKVKMNTEAFF. The CDR3 nucleotides are TGTGCCAGCAAGGTCAAAATGAACACTGAAGCTTTCTTT.

Ten or more counts support this clonotype. The rearrangement joins TRBV7-3 to TRBJ1-6; tentative D call: TRBD1 (5 bases). The CDR3 totals 13 residues. Germline CDR1 and CDR2: SGHTA and FQGTGA. Trimming took 2 bases from V and 9 from J, leaving 8 bases between them. Written as DNA, the CDR3 is TGTGCCAGCAGCTTAGAGAGGGGTTCACCCCTCCACTTT. It codes for CASSLERGSPLHF.

The table lists this clonotype with many counts. The rearrangement joins TRBV6-1 to TRBJ1-2, with 8 bases fitting TRBD1. Looked up from germline, CDR1 is MNHNS and CDR2 is SASEGT. V lost 7 bases, J lost 5 bases, and 3 bases stayed unmatched. CDR3 size: 12 residues. The CDR3 DNA reads as TGTGCCAGCACTCGACAGGGGTATGGCTACACCTTC. Protein sequence: CASTRQGYGYTF.

There are many counts of this clonotype. The CDR3 sequence is CASSPSRAGGYTEAFF. CDR3 bases: TGTGCCAGTAGTCCCAGTAGGGCCGGGGGGTACACTGAAGCTTTCTTT. The chain carries TRBV19 and TRBJ1-1; D might be TRBD1 (5 bases). Germline V gives CDR1 LNHDA, CDR2 SQIVND (reference sequence). Trimming left V 5 bases short and J 3 bases short, with 19 bases between. This CDR3 is 16 amino acids long.

This clonotype was recorded a few times. The chain carries TRBV6-2 or TRBV6-3 and TRBJ2-4; unclear D gene. The CDR3 is 15 residues long. With 10 bases removed from V and 0 bases from J, the gap between germline ends came to 16 bases. Per the germline V gene, CDR1 is MNHEY and CDR2 is SVGEGT. The DNA for the CDR3 is TGTGCCACCACAGCCGTCGGTCTAGCCAAAAACATTCAGTACTTC. Amino acids: CATTAVGLAKNIQYF.

This clonotype has ten or more counts. This sequence joins TRBV10-3 and TRBJ1-1; D ambiguous. The CDR3 runs 16 residues. From germline, CDR1 is ENHRY and CDR2 SYGVKD. V lost 0 bases, J lost 0 bases, and 11 bases lay in between. CDR3 residues: CAISESGRPMNTEAFF. The CDR3 bases are TGTGCCATCAGTGAGTCAGGCAGACCTATGAACACTGAAGCTTTCTTT.

The chain couples TRBV9 to TRBJ2-4, with 7 nucleotides matching TRBD2. Losses at the gene ends were 0 bases for V and 1 base for J; bases not matched to a gene: 4. CDR1 is SGDLS and CDR2 is YYNGEE in the germline V gene. The CDR3 extends over 16 amino acids. CDR3 coding DNA: TGTGCCAGCAGCGTAGCGGGGGGTTCGGCCAAAAACATTCAGTACTTC. Residues: CASSVAGGSAKNIQYF.

In its sample, this clonotype was seen many times. The chain has TRBV7-9 and TRBJ1-5; 7 bases align to TRBD1. The V gene's germline CDR1 is SEHNR and CDR2 FQNEAQ (reference sequence). The CDR3 sequence is 14 residues long. V trimming: 5 bases; J trimming: 6 bases; junction bases outside the gene matches: 7. The CDR3 loop is CASSAGQASQPQHF. In nucleotides, the CDR3 is TGTGCCAGCAGCGCTGGACAGGCGAGTCAGCCCCAGCATTTT.

Ten or more counts support this clonotype. The chain combines TRBV12-3 or TRBV12-4 with TRBJ2-5; the D gene could be TRBD1 or TRBD2 (6 bases each). Trimming removed 0 bases from V and 1 base from J, with 15 bases in between. The CDR3 extends over 17 amino acids. The chain's CDR3 is CASSLALGGRTQETQYF. For the CDR3, the DNA is TGTGCCAGCAGTTTAGCGCTAGGGGGGCGGACCCAAGAGACCCAGTACTTC.

This clonotype was found many times. The J gene is TRBJ1-2, the V gene TRBV12-3 or TRBV12-4, with D maybe TRBD1 (5 bases). V gave up 5 bases and J gave up 2 bases, with 9 bases separating them. The CDR3 is 13 residues long. The CDR3 DNA sequence: TGTGCCAGCAGTAAGGAGGGGAACTATGGCTACACCTTC. As protein: CASSKEGNYGYTF.

This chain joins TRBV5-1 and TRBJ2-7; tentatively, D is TRBD1 (7 bases). The ends were cut back, 0 bases at V and 1 base at J, with 14 bases in the middle. The germline gives CDR1 SGHRS, CDR2 YFSETQ. The CDR3 is 16 residues long. CDR3 residues: CASSLAGGGGSYEQYF. CDR3 nucleotide sequence: TGCGCCAGCAGCTTGGCCGGAGGGGGCGGGTCCTACGAGCAGTACTTC.

This clonotype has a count of ten or more. This chain joins TRBV11-1 and TRBJ1-2; D possibly corresponds to TRBD1 (5 bases). Germline CDR1 is SGHAT and CDR2 is FQDESV (reference sequence). This CDR3 comprises 16 residues. V was trimmed by 4 bases and J by 3 bases, leaving 18 bases between them. The chain's CDR3 is CASSSTSREYDYGYTF. In DNA form, the CDR3 reads TGTGCCAGCAGCTCGACCTCCAGGGAGTACGACTATGGCTACACCTTC.

The sample holds a few counts of this clonotype. A much larger clone lies a single base off, so this may be a read error. The rearrangement links TRBV12-3 or TRBV12-4 to TRBJ2-5; 9 bases fit TRBD1. The CDR3 runs to 15 residues. The CDR3 nucleotides are TGTGCCAGCAGCCCGGGACAGGGAAAAGGAGAGACCAAGTACTTC. It is translated as CASSPGQGKGETKYF.

In this sample, this clonotype turned up many times. CDR3 in amino acids: CSIWSGEETQYF. CDR3 nucleotides: TGCAGCATCTGGAGCGGGGAAGAGACCCAGTACTTC. The V gene is TRBV29-1, the J gene TRBJ2-5; TRBD2 matches at 7 bases. Germline CDR1 SQVTM, CDR2 ANQGSEA. The ends lost 8 bases at V and 3 bases at J; junction bases unmatched: 6. This CDR3 is 12 amino acids long. Full variable domain (rest looked up from reference TRBV29-1 and TRBJ2-5): SAVISQKPSRDICQRGTSLTIQCQVDSQVTMMFWYRQQPGQSLTLIATANQGSEATYESGFVIDKFPISRPNLTFSTLTVSNMSPEDSSIYLCSIWSGEETQYFGPGTRLLVL.

The J gene is TRBJ2-5, the V gene TRBV20-1, with D hard to call. V lost 4 bases to trimming and J lost 2 bases, with 11 bases between them. Germline V CDR1 and CDR2: DFQATT, SNEGSKA (reference sequence). The CDR3 contains 13 residues. The CDR3 here is CSANYITQETQYF. In nucleotides, the CDR3 is TGCAGTGCTAATTACATTACGCAAGAGACCCAGTACTTC.

This clonotype was counted ten times or more. The chain employs TRBV6-1 and TRBJ1-1, with D possibly being TRBD1 (5 bases). Trimming pared 6 bases from V and 3 bases from J, leaving 14 bases between. Germline V CDR1 and CDR2: MNHNS, SASEGT. The CDR3 is made up of 14 amino acids. The CDR3 sequence is CASRERAGDTEAFF. In DNA form, the CDR3 reads TGTGCCAGCAGAGAGAGGGCGGGGGACACTGAAGCTTTCTTT.

In its sample, this clonotype was seen a few times. V is TRBV28 and J is TRBJ1-1; 7 bases agree with TRBD1. This CDR3 is 14 amino acids long. Germline CDR1 and CDR2: MDHEN and SYDVKM. The junction had 6 bases not matched to a gene; V was cut back by 3 bases and J by 5 bases. The CDR3 loop is CASSLGTEVTEAFF. The CDR3 DNA follows: TGTGCCAGCAGTTTGGGGACAGAAGTGACTGAAGCTTTCTTT.